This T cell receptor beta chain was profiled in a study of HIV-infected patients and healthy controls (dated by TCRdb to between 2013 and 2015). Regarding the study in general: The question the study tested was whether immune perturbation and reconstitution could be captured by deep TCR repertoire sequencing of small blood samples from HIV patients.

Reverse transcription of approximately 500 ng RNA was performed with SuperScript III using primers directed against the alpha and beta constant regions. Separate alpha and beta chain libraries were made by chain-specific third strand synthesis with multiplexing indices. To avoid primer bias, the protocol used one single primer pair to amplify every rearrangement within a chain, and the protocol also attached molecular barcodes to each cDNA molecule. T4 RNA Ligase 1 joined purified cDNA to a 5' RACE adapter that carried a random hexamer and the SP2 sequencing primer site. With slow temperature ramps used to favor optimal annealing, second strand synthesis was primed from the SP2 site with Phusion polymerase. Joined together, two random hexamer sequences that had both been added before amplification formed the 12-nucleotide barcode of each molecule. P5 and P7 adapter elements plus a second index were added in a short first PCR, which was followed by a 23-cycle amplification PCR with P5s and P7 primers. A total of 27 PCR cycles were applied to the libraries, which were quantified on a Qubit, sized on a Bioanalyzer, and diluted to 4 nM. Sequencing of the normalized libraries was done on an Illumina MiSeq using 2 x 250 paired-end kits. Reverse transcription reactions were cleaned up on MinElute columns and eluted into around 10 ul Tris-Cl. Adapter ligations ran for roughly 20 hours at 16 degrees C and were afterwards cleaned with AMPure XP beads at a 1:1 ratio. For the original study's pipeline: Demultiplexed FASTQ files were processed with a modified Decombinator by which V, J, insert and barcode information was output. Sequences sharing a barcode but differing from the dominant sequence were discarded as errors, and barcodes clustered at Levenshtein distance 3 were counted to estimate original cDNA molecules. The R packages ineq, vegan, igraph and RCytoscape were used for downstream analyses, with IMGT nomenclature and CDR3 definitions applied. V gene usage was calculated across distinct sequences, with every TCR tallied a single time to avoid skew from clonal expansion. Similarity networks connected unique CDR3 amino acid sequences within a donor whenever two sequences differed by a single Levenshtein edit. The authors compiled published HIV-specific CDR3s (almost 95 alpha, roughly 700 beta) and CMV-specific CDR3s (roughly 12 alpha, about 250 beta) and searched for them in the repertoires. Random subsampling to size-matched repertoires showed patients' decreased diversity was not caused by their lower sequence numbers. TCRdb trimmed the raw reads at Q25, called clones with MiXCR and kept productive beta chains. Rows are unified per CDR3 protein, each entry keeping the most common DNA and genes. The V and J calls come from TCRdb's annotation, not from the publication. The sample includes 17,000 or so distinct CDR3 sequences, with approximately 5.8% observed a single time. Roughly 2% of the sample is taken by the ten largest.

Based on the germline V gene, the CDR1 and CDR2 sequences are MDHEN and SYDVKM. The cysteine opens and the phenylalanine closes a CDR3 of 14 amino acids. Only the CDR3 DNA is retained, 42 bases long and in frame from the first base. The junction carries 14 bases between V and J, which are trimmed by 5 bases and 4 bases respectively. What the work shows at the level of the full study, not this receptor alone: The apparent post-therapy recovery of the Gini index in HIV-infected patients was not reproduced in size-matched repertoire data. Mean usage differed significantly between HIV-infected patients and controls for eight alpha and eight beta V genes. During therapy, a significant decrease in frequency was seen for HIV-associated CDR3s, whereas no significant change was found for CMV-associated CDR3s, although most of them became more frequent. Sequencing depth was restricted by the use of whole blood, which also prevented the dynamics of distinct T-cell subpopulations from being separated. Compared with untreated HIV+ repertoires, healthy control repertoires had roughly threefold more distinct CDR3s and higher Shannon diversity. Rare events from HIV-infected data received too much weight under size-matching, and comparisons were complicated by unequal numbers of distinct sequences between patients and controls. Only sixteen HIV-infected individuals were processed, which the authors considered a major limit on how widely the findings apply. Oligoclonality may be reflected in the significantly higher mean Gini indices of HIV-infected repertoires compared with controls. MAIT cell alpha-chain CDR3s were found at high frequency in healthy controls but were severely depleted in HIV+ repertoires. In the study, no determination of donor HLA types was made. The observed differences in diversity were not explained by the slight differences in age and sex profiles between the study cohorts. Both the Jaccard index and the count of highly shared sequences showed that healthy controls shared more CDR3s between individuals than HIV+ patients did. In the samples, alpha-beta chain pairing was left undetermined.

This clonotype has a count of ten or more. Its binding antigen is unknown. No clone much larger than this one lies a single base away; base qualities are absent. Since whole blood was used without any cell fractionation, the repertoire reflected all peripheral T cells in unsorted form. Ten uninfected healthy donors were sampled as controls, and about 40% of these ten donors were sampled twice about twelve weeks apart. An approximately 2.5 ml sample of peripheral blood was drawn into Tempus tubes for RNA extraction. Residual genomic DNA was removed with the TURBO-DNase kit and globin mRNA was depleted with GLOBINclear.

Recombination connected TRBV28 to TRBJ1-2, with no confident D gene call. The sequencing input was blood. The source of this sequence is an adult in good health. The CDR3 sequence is CASSPSDVSYGYTF. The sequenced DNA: TGTGCCAGCAGTCCTTCGGACGTCTCCTATGGCTACACCTTC.